The TCR beta chain under discussion was sequenced for a study of T cell repertoires in cytomegalovirus infection. Study-wide background: Indications of both CMV infection and matching HLA type were provided by public TCR beta signatures. The study's findings and limits: Carriers of CMV and the relevant HLA type were discriminated by public TCR beta frequency. Ex vivo, HLA-C-restricted CMV-specific TCR beta clonotypes prevailed over the rest of the response.

This clonotype was seen repeatedly, ten times or more. Its antigen is not identified. V gave up 1 base and J gave up 2 bases, with 16 bases separating them. This CDR3 is built from 17 residues. Looked up from germline, CDR1 is SGHVS and CDR2 is FQNEAQ. TCRdb processed the reads anew with MiXCR; each CDR3 protein has one entry. The profile shows more than 400,000 distinct CDR3 sequences, roughly 29% of them singletons. The chain is built from TRBV7-8 and TRBJ2-3; D gene uncertain. This receptor was taken from a human donor in good health (CMV status not recorded). Some clones in this sample may be carry-over from other donors' samples. What was sequenced was PBMCs. This chain's CDR3 is CASSLDRITLNTDTQYF. CDR3 in DNA: TGTGCCAGCAGCTTAGACCGCATTACTCTTAACACAGATACGCAGTATTTT.